The sequence of this T cell receptor beta chain was determined in a study of cytomegalovirus exposure and HLA in healthy donors. The study sampled nominally healthy donors, though unrecorded immune exposures were likely. To note about this clone: The antigen is undetermined.

Study-wide results and caveats: According to an earlier analysis, most TCR beta V segments yielded productive rearrangements about 87% or about 30% of the time. Reported results showed that the classifier diagnosed cytomegalovirus status with high specificity and sensitivity.

Trimming took 5 bases from V and 7 from J; bases not matched to a gene: 11. Germline V CDR1 and CDR2: MDHEN, SYDVKM. The CDR3 covers 15 residues. 60 Vbeta and 13 Jbeta primers were used in PCR. Produced via immunoSEQ multiplex PCR; TCRdb's table is partial and in-frame only. The sample includes 130,000 to 150,000 clones, 82% of them seen just once. The rearrangement uses TRBV28 and TRBJ2-1, with 7 nucleotides matching TRBD2. This TCR was sampled from a woman in her sixties or seventies in good health and CMV-seropositive. The sequenced material came from PBMCs. Here the CDR3 DNA reads TGTGCCAGCAGTACCGCCGGGACTACCGAAAATGAGCAGTTCTTC. It encodes CASSTAGTTENEQFF.